The 25 T cell receptor beta chains reported below all come from one sample, sequenced in a study of CD4+ T cells in melanoma. The assay was immunoSEQ multiplex PCR, and TCRdb's table has in-frame clones only and misses some. The sample lists 15,000 to 20,000 clones, 83% occurring once. The specimen sequenced was cells from a culture (not recorded whether cultured in vitro). These receptors were collected from a human donor with melanoma.

The rearrangement uses TRBV27 and TRBJ1-4; 11 nucleotides match TRBD1. Germline assignment: CDR1 MNHEY and CDR2 SMNVEV (reference sequence). The CDR3 is 19 amino acids. Trimming at V came to 2 bases and at J to 6 bases, leaving 14 bases not matched to a gene. This chain's CDR3 is CASSLNRDRGDVRDEKLFF. In DNA, the CDR3 is TGTGCCAGCAGTTTAAACAGGGACAGGGGGGATGTACGAGATGAAAAACTGTTTTTT.

In this sample, this clone turned up once. The genes are TRBV9 and TRBJ1-1; D uncertain. CDR3 size: 13 residues. V lost 0 bases and J 1 base, leaving 4 bases between the germline ends. The germline V gene has CDR1 SGDLS and CDR2 YYNGEE. CDR3 protein: CASSVAQNTEAFF. In nucleotides, the CDR3 is TGTGCCAGCAGCGTAGCGCAGAACACTGAAGCTTTCTTT.

The chain uses TRBV6-6 and TRBJ2-3, with D maybe TRBD1 (5 bases). The V and J ends lost 8 bases and 3 bases respectively, with 12 bases between them. The CDR3 is made up of 13 amino acids. The germline V gene has CDR1 MNHNY and CDR2 SVGAGI (reference sequence). The CDR3 coding sequence is TGTGCCAGCCAGGGCAGGGTTACAGATACGCAGTATTTT. Translating it yields CASQGRVTDTQYF.

The rearrangement uses TRBV5-6 and TRBJ2-4, with unresolved D. The CDR3 spans 15 residues. Trimming pared 0 bases from V and 0 bases from J, leaving 7 bases between. Germline CDR1 is SGHDT and CDR2 is YYEEEE. CDR3 nucleotides: TGTGCCAGCAGCTTGGACAGCCTAGCCAAAAACATTCAGTACTTC. This encodes CASSLDSLAKNIQYF.

This chain uses TRBV7-6 with TRBJ1-2, with D hard to call. V was trimmed by 8 bases and J by 4 bases, leaving 26 bases between them. Germline assignment: CDR1 SGHVS and CDR2 FNYEAQ. The CDR3 consists of 17 residues. CDR3 nucleotides: TGTGCCAGCCACCCTTTGGGCCAGGCCGCTGCGGGCTATGGCTACACCTTC. It encodes CASHPLGQAAAGYGYTF.

The chain combines TRBV9 with TRBJ2-7; no reliable D call. The ends were cut back, 3 bases at V and 1 base at J, with 23 bases in the middle. CDR1 and CDR2 (germline): SGDLS, YYNGEE. This CDR3 contains 18 residues. CDR3 bases: TGTGCCAGCAGCGCAGATGCGAGGTTTTCGCTTAGATCCTACGAGCAGTACTTC. This sequence encodes CASSADARFSLRSYEQYF.

The chain links TRBV4-2 to TRBJ1-5; D remains unclear. V lost 0 bases to trimming and J lost 3 bases, with 15 bases between them. The CDR3 has 17 amino acids. Looked up from germline, CDR1 is LGHNA and CDR2 is YNFKEQ. The CDR3 DNA reads as TGTGCCAGCAGCCAAGATCTAAGGGCCGACCTCAATCAGCCCCAGCATTTT. It codes for CASSQDLRADLNQPQHF.

This chain connects TRBV5-8 to TRBJ1-2; TRBD1 agrees at 10 bases. CDR1 SGHTS and CDR2 YDEGEE come from the germline V gene. The CDR3 contains 12 residues. V gave up 5 bases and J gave up 8 bases; unmatched junction bases: 3. This chain's CDR3 is CASRDRGRGYTF. CDR3 DNA sequence: TGTGCCAGCAGAGACAGGGGGCGAGGCTACACCTTC.

The gene calls are TRBV11-3 and TRBJ2-1; D is uncertain. Deletions cut 0 bases from V and 5 bases from J, with 8 bases between. The CDR3 contains 14 residues. The germline CDR1 and CDR2 sequences are SGHNT and YENEEA. This CDR3 reads CASSLETGHNEQFF. The DNA of the CDR3 is TGTGCCAGCAGCTTAGAAACTGGACACAATGAGCAGTTCTTC.

This sequence joins TRBV4-1 and TRBJ2-1, with 9 bases identical to TRBD2. This CDR3 region has 15 residues. Germline loops: CDR1 MGHRA, CDR2 YSYEKL. J lost 6 bases, V lost 5 bases, and 8 bases had no gene match. For the CDR3, the DNA is TGCGCCAGCAGCGAACCGAGCGGGGGGAGCAATGAGCAGTTCTTC. It specifies CASSEPSGGSNEQFF.

The chain uses TRBV7-2 and TRBJ2-3, with 9 nucleotides matching TRBD1. The CDR3 loop spans 12 amino acids. Germline V gene lookup returns CDR1 SGHTA and CDR2 FQGNSA. The J segment lost 14 bases and the V segment lost 2 bases, leaving 5 bases of the junction unmatched. The CDR3, as DNA: TGTGCCAGCAGCTTATCGTGGGGACAGGGGTATTTT. This translates into CASSLSWGQGYF. The variable domain in full, with the rest retrieved from reference TRBV7-2 and TRBJ2-3, is GAGVSQSPSNKVTEKGKDVELRCDPISGHTALYWYRQSLGQGLEFLIYFQGNSAPDKSGLPSDRFSAERTGGSVSTLTIQRTQQEDSAVYLCASSLSWGQGYFGPGTRLTVL.

The chain joins TRBV6-1 to TRBJ2-7; the match to TRBD2 covers 9 bases. Looked up from germline, CDR1 is MNHNS and CDR2 is SASEGT. V lost 7 bases to trimming and J lost 2 bases; unmatched junction nucleotides: 6. This CDR3 contains 14 residues. CDR3 DNA: TGTGCCAGCACCATAAGCGGGGGGACCTACGAGCAGTACTTC. Its protein is CASTISGGTYEQYF.

The chain couples TRBV19 to TRBJ2-7; TRBD1 matches at 7 bases. From germline, CDR1 is LNHDA and CDR2 SQIVND (reference sequence). This CDR3 spans 15 amino acids. V lost 5 bases, J lost 9 bases, and 16 bases stayed unmatched. The chain's CDR3 is CASSSQAGTVDRQYF. The CDR3 DNA reads TGTGCCAGTAGTTCCCAAGCCGGGACAGTGGATAGGCAGTACTTC.

The V gene is TRBV2, the J gene TRBJ2-1; a possible D gene is TRBD2 (6 bases). V lost 6 bases and J 5 bases, leaving 17 bases between the germline ends. The germline gives CDR1 SNHLY, CDR2 FYNNEI. The CDR3 loop spans 15 amino acids. Here the CDR3 reads CASSALGTPDNEQFF. CDR3 bases: TGTGCCAGCAGCGCCCTCGGGACTCCCGACAATGAGCAGTTCTTC.

J is TRBJ2-2 and V is TRBV9; the D is unclear. Looked up from germline, CDR1 is SGDLS and CDR2 is YYNGEE. The CDR3 consists of 14 residues. V lost 2 bases and J 0 bases, leaving 5 bases between the germline ends. The CDR3 protein is CASSVYANTGELFF. CDR3 DNA sequence: TGTGCCAGCAGCGTGTACGCGAACACCGGGGAGCTGTTTTTT.

This clone was observed once. V gene TRBV7-9 combines with J gene TRBJ1-4, with D maybe TRBD1 (6 bases). Germline CDR1 is SEHNR and CDR2 is FQNEAQ (reference sequence). The V and J ends lost 5 bases and 6 bases respectively, with 16 bases between them. The CDR3 has 15 amino acids. This chain's CDR3 is CASSPGTGADEKLFF. CDR3 sequence (DNA): TGTGCCAGCAGCCCCGGGACGGGGGCGGATGAAAAACTGTTTTTT.

The rearrangement links TRBV5-1 to TRBJ2-3; a possible D gene is TRBD2 (6 bases). The germline V and J ends were trimmed by 6 bases and 0 bases, with 8 bases remaining between them. The germline CDR1 and CDR2 sequences are SGHRS and YFSETQ. The CDR3 contains 13 residues. The DNA for the CDR3 is TGCGCCAGCAAGGAGGGGAGCACAGATACGCAGTATTTT. Its protein product is CASKEGSTDTQYF.

J is TRBJ1-4 and V is TRBV18; TRBD1 is a possible D gene (6 bases). V was clipped by 0 bases and J by 3 bases, with 11 bases between them. The germline V gene has CDR1 KGHSH and CDR2 LQKENI. This CDR3 is 16 amino acids long. The CDR3, as DNA: TGTGCCAGCTCACCACCTTTGGACAGACCTAATGAAAAACTGTTTTTT. This sequence encodes CASSPPLDRPNEKLFF.

The chain couples TRBV29-1 to TRBJ2-2; D remains unclear. Germline V gives CDR1 SQVTM, CDR2 ANQGSEA. Trimming cost V 0 bases and J 8 bases, with 16 bases left between them. This CDR3 contains 15 residues. The CDR3 DNA follows: TGCAGCGTTGAAGAACTTTTTGCGAATCGGGGGGAGCTGTTTTTT. This sequence encodes CSVEELFANRGELFF.

CDR3 loop: CASSSQGMGNSPLHF. The CDR3 coding sequence is TGTGCCAGCAGTTCTCAGGGGATGGGGAATTCACCCCTCCACTTT. The V call is TRBV27, the J call TRBJ1-6; possible D gene TRBD1, 6 bases. The germline CDR1 and CDR2 sequences are MNHEY and SMNVEV (reference sequence). This CDR3 spans 15 amino acids. V lost 4 bases, J lost 7 bases, and 14 bases lay in between.

The chain recombines TRBV6-1 with TRBJ2-7; 8 bases fit TRBD1. Germline CDR1 and CDR2: MNHNS and SASEGT. V shed 1 base and J 0 bases; nucleotides not matched to a gene: 2. The CDR3 sequence is 15 residues long. For the CDR3, the DNA is TGTGCCAGCAGTGAAGGCAGGGGGCCCTCCTACGAGCAGTACTTC. It is translated as CASSEGRGPSYEQYF.

In this sample, this clone turned up a few times. The chain employs TRBV29-1 and TRBJ2-7; D is unclear. CDR3 length: 11 amino acids. Germline-derived CDR1 and CDR2 are SQVTM and ANQGSEA. The V end lost 3 bases, the J end lost 7 bases, and 10 bases lay between the germline ends. The CDR3 loop is CSVDRLGEQYF. Here the CDR3 DNA reads TGCAGCGTTGACAGGTTGGGAGAGCAGTACTTC.

The gene calls are TRBV2 and TRBJ2-3; D might be TRBD1 (6 bases). Germline lookup yields CDR1 SNHLY and CDR2 FYNNEI. Trimming removed 5 bases at V and 3 bases at J, with 15 bases between. This CDR3 is 15 amino acids long. Here the CDR3 DNA reads TGTGCCAGCAGTAGGGTCGGACAGAGAACAGATACGCAGTATTTT. Protein: CASSRVGQRTDTQYF.

J is TRBJ2-3 and V is TRBV9, with 9 bases identical to TRBD2. V shed 4 bases, J shed 3 bases, and the junction held 15 bases outside the gene matches. Per the germline V gene, CDR1 is SGDLS and CDR2 is YYNGEE. CDR3 length: 18 residues. The CDR3 DNA sequence: TGTGCCAGCAGCCGTGGGCGGGGGGGCCGCTTTTGGACAGATACGCAGTATTTT. It codes for CASSRGRGGRFWTDTQYF.

This sequence joins TRBV14 and TRBJ1-2, with 7 bases fitting TRBD1. This CDR3 is built from 13 residues. Trimming took 4 bases from V and 4 from J; bases not matched to a gene: 3. Per the germline V gene, CDR1 is SGHDN and CDR2 is FVKESK. CDR3 sequence reads: CASSRQGLYGYTF. The CDR3 region has the DNA TGTGCCAGCAGCCGACAGGGTCTCTATGGCTACACCTTC.